Listed below are T cell receptor beta chains from one sample, sequenced in a study of T cell responses to AZD1222 COVID-19 vaccine. TCRdb's copy holds only in-frame clones and misses some; the assay was immunoSEQ multiplex PCR. The table lists 180,000 or so clones, about 95% of them singletons. Sequences were derived from peripheral blood, sampled on day 0 of AZD1222 vaccination. The source is an adult in good health. The CDR3 runs from the conserved cysteine through the conserved F or W. Each record gives: D gene, J gene, clone size, V gene, CDR3 DNA, CDR3 protein. D genes are given only for firm matches. Clone size is given for some rows only: seen once, a few or many times, or a class if the clone is expanded.

. TRBJ1-6 . TRBV6-1 TGTGCCAGCAGTGATCTTTCCCTCCACTTT CASSDLSLHF
. TRBJ1-2 . TRBV5-1 TGCGCCAGCAGCGCCAATTTAAGGGCCAACTATGGCTACACCTTC CASSANLRANYGYTF
. TRBJ2-4 . TRBV7-2 TGTGCCAGCAGCTTAGGCGGGGCGATAGCCAAAAACATTCAGTACTTC CASSLGGAIAKNIQYF
. TRBJ1-3 . TRBV6-5 TGTGCCAGCAGGAGTTCTGGAAACACCATATATTTT CASRSSGNTIYF
TRBD2 TRBJ2-7 . TRBV4-1 TGCGCCAGCAGCCAGCTACTAGCGCGCTCCTACGAGCAGTACTTC CASSQLLARSYEQYF
. TRBJ1-2 . TRBV6-5 TGTGCCACTAAGCCCTCGACGGGTAACTATGGCTACACCTTC CATKPSTGNYGYTF
TRBD2 TRBJ2-3 . TRBV27 TGTGCCAGCAGTTTACAACTAGCGGGAGATACGCAGTATTTT CASSLQLAGDTQYF
. TRBJ2-7 . TRBV3-1/TRBV3-2 TGTGCCAGCAGCCAAGGCGTCAGGGGAACCTACGAGCAGTACTTC CASSQGVRGTYEQYF
. TRBJ1-3 . TRBV12-3/TRBV12-4 TGTGCCAGCTCGGCTCGTAATGGAAACACCATATATTTT CASSARNGNTIYF
. TRBJ2-7 once TRBV4-1 TGCGCCAGCAGCTATGCAGCCGGTAACGGCGAGCAGTACTTC CASSYAAGNGEQYF
. TRBJ1-1 . TRBV10-3 TGTGCCATCAGTGGGGGGCGGGGGGATCAAAACACTGAAGCTTTCTTT CAISGGRGDQNTEAFF
. TRBJ2-3 . TRBV15 TGTGCCACCAGCACCTGGGACGGAGATACGCAGTATTTT CATSTWDGDTQYF
. TRBJ2-1 . TRBV15 TGTGCCACCAGCAGAGTACAAGAGCAGTTCTTC CATSRVQEQFF
. TRBJ1-2 . TRBV20-1 TGCAGTGCTAGTGGGGGCACCAGGACGCGGGGCTACACCTTC CSASGGTRTRGYTF
. TRBJ2-5 . TRBV11-2 TGTGCCAGCAGCTTAGATCCGTGGGAGACCCAGTACTTC CASSLDPWETQYF
. TRBJ2-3 . TRBV27 TGTGCCAGCATGCGGTTTTTGGACACAGATACGCAGTATTTT CASMRFLDTDTQYF
. TRBJ1-3 . TRBV5-1 TGCGCCAGCAGCTTGGGGGCTCCCGCGGGAAACACCATATATTTT CASSLGAPAGNTIYF
TRBD1 TRBJ1-1 . TRBV6-5 TGTGCCAGCAGTCTACAGGGGGCCCCCACTGAAGCTTTCTTT CASSLQGAPTEAFF
. TRBJ1-6 once TRBV6-1 TGTGCCAGCAGTGAAACGATCCTTTCACCCCTCCACTTT CASSETILSPLHF
TRBD2 TRBJ2-1 . TRBV28 TGTGCCAGCAGCAAAGCGGGAGCTCTATACAATGAGCAGTTCTTC CASSKAGALYNEQFF
. TRBJ1-1 . TRBV25-1 TGTGCCAGCAGTGAACGGGAGAACACTGAAGCTTTCTTT CASSERENTEAFF
. TRBJ1-2 . TRBV6-4 TGTGCCAGCAGTGACGAGGGCTATGGCTACACCTTC CASSDEGYGYTF
. TRBJ1-2 . TRBV28 TGTGCCAGCACTCACCCGGGCCGAGCTAACTATGGCTACACCTTC CASTHPGRANYGYTF
. TRBJ1-2 . TRBV30 TGTGCCTGGAGTGGTGAAAGGGTAGGGCCTAAATATGGCTACACCTTC CAWSGERVGPKYGYTF
. TRBJ2-1 once TRBV27 TGTGCCAGCAGTCTTGGTTCTGGTCAGTTCTTC CASSLGSGQFF
. TRBJ1-1 . TRBV29-1 TGCAGCGTTGAGGAGTCCGTAATGAACACTGAAGCTTTCTTT CSVEESVMNTEAFF
. TRBJ1-2 . TRBV9 TGTGCCAGCAGCGGGGACCCTCTCCCCCGGGGCTACACCTTC CASSGDPLPRGYTF
TRBD1 TRBJ1-3 . TRBV18 TGTGCCAGCTCAGGACGAATGGGACAGAGCTCTGGAAACACCATATATTTT CASSGRMGQSSGNTIYF
. TRBJ1-4 . TRBV25-1 TGTGCCAGCAGTGAGGGTTCTGATGAAAAACTGTTTTTT CASSEGSDEKLFF
. TRBJ1-1 . TRBV27 TGTGCCAGCAGTTCCCCGGGTAAGCGGGGCACTGAAGCTTTCTTT CASSSPGKRGTEAFF
. TRBJ1-3 . TRBV19 TGTGCCAGTAGTCAACCCCGGGCTCCGGACTCTGGAAACACCATATATTTT CASSQPRAPDSGNTIYF
. TRBJ1-1 . TRBV19 TGTGCCAGTAGTCCCGGACGGCGTATGAACACTGAAGCTTTCTTT CASSPGRRMNTEAFF
. TRBJ1-2 . TRBV15 TGTGCCACCAGCAGAGATGGGACGGCGAAATATGGCTACACCTTC CATSRDGTAKYGYTF
TRBD1 TRBJ2-7 . TRBV7-8 TGTGCCAGCAGTTCCGGGGTGATCGGGACAGGTCTTGCCGAGCAGTACTTC CASSSGVIGTGLAEQYF
. TRBJ2-7 few TRBV3-1/TRBV3-2 TGTGCCAGCAGCCAAACCGACAACCCCATCTACGAGCAGTACTTC CASSQTDNPIYEQYF
. TRBJ1-5 . TRBV7-9 TGTGCCAGCAGCGTTGGCCTGCAGCCCCAGCATTTT CASSVGLQPQHF
TRBD2 TRBJ2-1 . TRBV11-2 TGTGCCAGCAGCTTATGGATACTAGCGGACTACAATGAGCAGTTCTTC CASSLWILADYNEQFF
. TRBJ2-3 once TRBV5-1 TGCGCCAGCAGCTTGCTCCCAGATACGCAGTATTTT CASSLLPDTQYF
. TRBJ1-3 . TRBV12-2 TGTGCAAGTCGCTTAGCCACGGGACAGGGGCCTCCTTGCTCTGGAAACACCATATATTTT CASRLATGQGPPCSGNTIYF
TRBD2 TRBJ2-3 . TRBV28 TGTGCCAGCAGTTTAAAGGGACTAGTCACAGATACGCAGTATTTT CASSLKGLVTDTQYF
. TRBJ1-5 . TRBV28 TGTGCCAGCAGCGCGGCCGCGGCCCAGCATTTT CASSAAAAQHF
TRBD1 TRBJ2-1 few TRBV3-1/TRBV3-2 TGTGCCAGCAGACATACGACAGGGGGACGGGATGAGCAGTTCTTC CASRHTTGGRDEQFF
. TRBJ1-5 . TRBV19 TGTGCCAGTAGTATAGGAGGTGGGGGGCGCCGTCAGCCCCAGCATTTT CASSIGGGGRRQPQHF
. TRBJ1-5 . TRBV19 TGTGCCAGTAGTATCGCGACAGTCATTAGCAATCAGCCCCAGCATTTT CASSIATVISNQPQHF
TRBD2 TRBJ2-1 . TRBV19 TGTGCCAGTAGTGTCGCTGGAGCGGGAGCGGGTAATGAGCAGTTCTTC CASSVAGAGAGNEQFF
TRBD1 TRBJ1-1 . TRBV2 TGTGCCAGCAGTGACCCCCCGTGGGACAGGAGGTACACTGAAGCTTTCTTT CASSDPPWDRRYTEAFF
. TRBJ1-1 . TRBV5-6 TGTGCCAGCAGCTACGAGGGGACTGAAGCTTTCTTT CASSYEGTEAFF
. TRBJ2-1 . TRBV5-4 TGTGCCAGCAGCACGGACAGCGGGGCATCCTACAATGAGCAGTTCTTC CASSTDSGASYNEQFF
. TRBJ1-1 . TRBV15 TGTGCCACCAGCCCAGGCTACACTGAAGCTTTCTTT CATSPGYTEAFF
. TRBJ1-1 . TRBV28 TGTGCCAGCAGTTTAATCGCCACTGAAGCTTTCTTT CASSLIATEAFF
. TRBJ1-5 . TRBV19 TGTGCCAGTAGTAAATCAGACGCGCGGCAGCCCCAGCATTTT CASSKSDARQPQHF
. TRBJ1-2 . TRBV6-2/TRBV6-3 TGTGCCAGCAGTTTATTCGTGTTTGATGGCTACACCTTC CASSLFVFDGYTF